This TCR beta chain comes out of a study of CXCR3-negative and CXCR3-positive naive CD8 T cells. The study's findings and limits: The majority of assays used fresh PBMCs, and CXCR3 expression partially decreased after cryopreservation. High diversity, comparable across both naive subsets, contrasted with much lower diversity in memory CD8+ cells.

Germline V gene data show CDR1 as MGHDK and CDR2 as SYGVNS. The CDR3 runs 11 residues. About this clonotype: Its antigen is unidentified.

Carrying UMI labels, the TRB cDNA libraries were prepared through 5' RACE. After re-calling the 5' RACE reads, TCRdb lists one entry per CDR3 protein, DNA absent. The table lists 100,000 or so distinct CDR3 sequences. The TCR originated in a human donor in good health. Some clones in this sample may be carry-over from other donors' samples. The V gene is TRBV25-1, the J gene TRBJ2-7. Sequencing was done on a sample of naive CXCR3- CD8+ T cells from blood. Subset meaning: CD45RO-CCR7+CD27+CD95- naive CD8+ T cells lacking CXCR3 (TNR3-). The CDR3 protein is CASGVWGEQYF.